A single sample gave rise to the 18 T cell receptor beta chains below, sequenced in a study of monozygotic twins with inflammatory bowel disease. TCRdb reprocessed the 5' RACE reads, keeping one entry per CDR3 protein, no DNA. The sample has roughly 170,000 distinct CDR3 sequences. Sequenced: blood. The source is a human donor with ulcerative colitis or Crohn's disease, or a healthy co-twin of an affected twin (not recorded which).

V is TRBV12-3 or TRBV12-4 and J is TRBJ1-1. The CDR3 runs to 14 residues. CDR3: CASSLPGPNTEAFF.

The chain recombines TRBV20-1 with TRBJ1-5. The CDR3 is 13 residues long. Germline-derived CDR1 and CDR2 are DFQATT and SNEGSKA (reference sequence). The CDR3 spells CSAGRGPNQPQHF.

This sequence joins TRBV7-3 and TRBJ2-1; absent DNA, TCRdb's TRBD2 call cannot be checked. The CDR3 loop spans 13 amino acids. CDR1 SGHTA and CDR2 FQGTGA come from the germline V gene. The CDR3 reads CASSGTSVGEQFF.

The chain uses TRBV7-6 and TRBJ2-1; checking the TCRdb D call of TRBD2 is not possible without DNA. The CDR3 sequence is 16 residues long. CDR1 and CDR2 (germline): SGHVS, FNYEAQ. CDR3 sequence reads: CASSTWTSGGAYEQFF.

The V call is TRBV5-1, the J call TRBJ2-3; TCRdb's D gene call, TRBD2, goes unchecked for lack of DNA. Germline CDR1 reads SGHRS; CDR2 reads YFSETQ. The CDR3 spans 18 residues. The CDR3 is CASSYRLAGAGSTDTQYF.

The V gene is TRBV18, the J gene TRBJ2-2; there is no DNA to check the TCRdb D call of TRBD2. Germline CDR1 reads KGHSH; CDR2 reads LQKENI. This CDR3 is 16 amino acids long. CDR3 protein: CASSPSSRVNTGELFF.

The V gene is TRBV12-5, the J gene TRBJ2-7; TCRdb selects TRBD1, and the lack of DNA leaves this call unchecked. The CDR3 runs 16 residues. The germline CDR1 and CDR2 sequences are LGHNT and FRNRAP. CDR3 in amino acids: CASGLSLTGGFYEQYF.

The chain recombines TRBV28 with TRBJ2-7; checking the TCRdb D call of TRBD1 is not possible without DNA. This CDR3 has 15 residues. CDR1 and CDR2 from the germline V gene are MDHEN and SYDVKM. CDR3 loop: CASSFRGTGLLEQYF.

This sequence joins TRBV7-2 and TRBJ2-1. The CDR3 totals 13 residues. Germline V gives CDR1 SGHTA, CDR2 FQGNSA. CDR3: CASSLARVHEQFF.

The chain uses TRBV6-1 and TRBJ2-7; TCRdb designates TRBD1, a call that cannot be tested without DNA. Germline CDR1 reads MNHNS; CDR2 reads SASEGT. CDR3 length: 15 residues. This CDR3 is CASKVRGFGSYEQYF.

This chain uses TRBV20-1 with TRBJ2-7; TCRdb proposes TRBD2, but this gene call is untestable without DNA. CDR3 length: 16 residues. CDR1 and CDR2 from the germline V gene are DFQATT and SNEGSKA (reference sequence). CDR3 loop: CSARFGLAESSYEQYF.

This sequence joins TRBV29-1 and TRBJ2-7; TCRdb gives TRBD1 as the D gene, but with no DNA this cannot be confirmed. The V gene's germline CDR1 is SQVTM and CDR2 ANQGSEA. This CDR3 is 14 amino acids long. This CDR3 reads CSARQGGNSYEQYF.

The V gene is TRBV20-1, the J gene TRBJ1-1; no DNA is available, so the TRBD1 call from TCRdb remains unchecked. The CDR3 covers 16 residues. Per germline, CDR1 DFQATT and CDR2 SNEGSKA (reference sequence). The CDR3 spells CSARDLGRGRNTEAFF.

CDR3 residues: CSANRQSALFF. V and J are TRBV20-1 and TRBJ1-4; TCRdb gives TRBD1 as the D gene, but with no DNA this cannot be confirmed. Germline CDR1 is DFQATT and CDR2 is SNEGSKA (reference sequence). The CDR3 spans 11 residues.

This chain uses TRBV10-3 with TRBJ1-5; TCRdb names TRBD1, which stays unverified in the absence of DNA. Germline-derived CDR1 and CDR2 are ENHRY and SYGVKD. The CDR3 is 15 amino acids. CDR3 in amino acids: CATRLGTDSNQPQHF.

The chain links TRBV4-3 to TRBJ1-4; TCRdb reports TRBD1, a call that lacks DNA to check it against. Germline-derived CDR1 and CDR2 are LGHNA and YSLEER. The CDR3 has 16 residues. CDR3 amino acids: CASSQEQGAANEKLFF.

The chain carries TRBV19 and TRBJ1-1; the D call of TRBD1 rests on TCRdb alone, since no DNA is present to check it. CDR1 LNHDA and CDR2 SQIVND come from the germline V gene (reference sequence). The CDR3 sequence is 16 residues long. Here the CDR3 reads CASSIAPRSPKAEAFF.

This chain links TRBV7-9 with TRBJ1-4; there is no DNA to check the TCRdb D call of TRBD1. The CDR3 extends over 14 amino acids. Germline CDR1 SEHNR, CDR2 FQNEAQ (reference sequence). The CDR3: CASSSQGNNEKLFF.